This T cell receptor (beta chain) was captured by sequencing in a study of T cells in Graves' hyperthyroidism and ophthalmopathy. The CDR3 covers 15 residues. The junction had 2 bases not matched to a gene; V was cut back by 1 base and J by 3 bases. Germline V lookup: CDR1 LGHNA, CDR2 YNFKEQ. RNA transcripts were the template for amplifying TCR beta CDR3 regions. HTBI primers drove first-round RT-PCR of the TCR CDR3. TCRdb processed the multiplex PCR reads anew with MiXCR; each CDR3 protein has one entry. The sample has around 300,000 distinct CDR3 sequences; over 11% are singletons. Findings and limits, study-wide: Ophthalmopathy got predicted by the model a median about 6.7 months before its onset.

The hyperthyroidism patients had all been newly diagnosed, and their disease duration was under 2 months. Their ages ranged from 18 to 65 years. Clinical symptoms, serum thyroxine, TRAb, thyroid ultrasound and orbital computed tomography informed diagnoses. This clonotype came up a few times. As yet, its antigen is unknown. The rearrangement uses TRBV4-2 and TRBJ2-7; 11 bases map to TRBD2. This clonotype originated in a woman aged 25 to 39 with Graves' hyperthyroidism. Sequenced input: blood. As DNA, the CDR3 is TGTGCCAGCAGCCAAGCCGGGACTAGCGGCTACGAGCAGTACTTC. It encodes CASSQAGTSGYEQYF.